The 5 T cell receptor beta chains presented below share a single source sample, sequenced in a study of cytomegalovirus exposure and HLA in healthy donors. 60 Vbeta and 13 Jbeta primers were used in PCR. Here immunoSEQ multiplex PCR was the method, and the copy in TCRdb shows in-frame clones only, minus some. The data show under 55,000 clones, roughly 73% seen once. Source material: PBMCs. These receptors were collected from a man between 18 and 35 years old in good health and CMV-seronegative.

The chain has TRBV2 and TRBJ1-5; D gene ambiguous. V was cut by 6 bases and J by 6 bases, with 6 bases left in between. Germline V gene sequence: CDR1 SNHLY, CDR2 FYNNEI. The CDR3 totals 11 residues. The CDR3 nucleotides read TGTGCCAGCAGGGAGGGTCAGCCCCAGCATTTT. Its protein is CASREGQPQHF.

This chain links TRBV2 with TRBJ1-5; 9 bases map to TRBD1. From germline, CDR1 is SNHLY and CDR2 FYNNEI. The CDR3 extends over 15 amino acids. With V trimmed by 6 bases and J by 0 bases, 3 bases remained unmatched. The CDR3 here is CASRWGQGSNQPQHF. CDR3 nucleotide sequence: TGTGCCAGCAGGTGGGGACAGGGTAGCAATCAGCCCCAGCATTTT. The whole variable domain, remainder taken from reference TRBV2 and TRBJ1-5, is EPEVTQTPSHQVTQMGQEVILRCVPISNHLYFYWYRQILGQKVEFLVSFYNNEISEKSEIFDDQFSVERPDGSNFTLKIRSTKLEDSAMYFCASRWGQGSNQPQHFGDGTRLSIL.

The CDR3 protein is CASSQLETQFF. CDR3 in DNA: TGTGCCAGCAGCCAACTAGAGACGCAGTTCTTC. The V and J genes are TRBV7-2 and TRBJ2-1, with D perhaps matching TRBD2 (5 bases). This CDR3 is 11 amino acids long. Trimming shortened V by 5 bases and J by 12 bases, and 11 bases separated the two germline ends. From germline, CDR1 is SGHTA and CDR2 FQGNSA. The whole variable domain, filled in from reference TRBV7-2 and TRBJ2-1, reads GAGVSQSPSNKVTEKGKDVELRCDPISGHTALYWYRQSLGQGLEFLIYFQGNSAPDKSGLPSDRFSAERTGGSVSTLTIQRTQQEDSAVYLCASSQLETQFFGPGTRLTVL.

This rearrangement joins TRBV10-1 to TRBJ2-1, with TRBD2 matching over 12 bases. The length of the CDR3 is 19 residues. Per the germline V gene, CDR1 is WNHNN and CDR2 is SYGVQD (reference sequence). J gave up 0 bases and V 4 bases, and 10 bases lay outside the gene matches. Here the CDR3 reads CASSGSSGTSGLSYNEQFF. CDR3 DNA: TGCGCCAGCAGTGGGTCGTCAGGGACTAGCGGGCTCTCCTACAATGAGCAGTTCTTC.

This clone was recorded a few times. The chain uses TRBV2 and TRBJ1-6, with a possible D match to TRBD1 (6 bases). The CDR3 spans 13 residues. Germline CDR1 SNHLY, CDR2 FYNNEI. V shed 7 bases and J shed 7 bases, with 11 bases lying between them. This CDR3 reads CASTNTGNSPLHF. The CDR3 nucleotides read TGTGCCAGCACTAACACAGGGAATTCACCCCTCCACTTT.